Below are 18 T cell receptor beta chains sequenced from a single sample in a study of cytomegalovirus exposure and HLA in healthy donors listed by TCRdb under 2017. Libraries were constructed by the immunoSEQ multiplex PCR assay. The multiplex PCR relied on a mix of 60 forward primers for TCR Vbeta segments and 13 reverse primers for TCR Jbeta segments. In TCRdb, the immuneACCESS table is reduced to in-frame sequences with V and J assigned. These tables do not hold every clone; where another copy was compared, an unresolved V gene accounts for under half, and the others remain unexplained. The sample yields under 200,000 clones; roughly three quarters were counted once. The top ten hold 2.3% of the sample. Source material: PBMCs. Receptors were obtained from a woman aged 50 to 60 in good health and CMV-seronegative.

V usage is TRBV5-1 and J usage is TRBJ2-7; 7 nucleotides align to TRBD1. Germline trimming cut 3 bases from V and 1 base from J; bases unmatched to any gene: 4. Looked up from germline, CDR1 is SGHRS and CDR2 is YFSETQ. The CDR3 totals 14 residues. The CDR3: CASSWPGQSYEQYF. The CDR3, as DNA: TGCGCCAGCAGCTGGCCGGGACAGTCCTACGAGCAGTACTTC.

The chain couples TRBV21-1 to TRBJ2-3; the D segment call TRBD2 is taken from the table without a DNA check. TRBV21-1 is deemed a pseudogene. The CDR3 has 15 amino acids. DNA for the CDR3: TGTGCCAGCAAAAAGGGGACTAGAGGCACAGATACGCAGTATTTT. Protein sequence: CASKKGTRGTDTQYF.

V gene TRBV7-9 combines with J gene TRBJ1-1; D is undetermined. CDR1 SEHNR and CDR2 FQNEAQ come from the germline V gene (reference sequence). The CDR3 is made up of 13 amino acids. The CDR3 is CSGRSGPSTEAFF. The CDR3, as DNA: TGTTCCGGCAGGTCTGGGCCGTCGACTGAAGCTTTCTTT.

The chain carries TRBV29-1 and TRBJ2-4, with 7 bases identical to TRBD1. This CDR3 is 12 amino acids long. J was trimmed by 9 bases and V by 5 bases; bases with no gene match: 7. Germline-derived CDR1 and CDR2 are SQVTM and ANQGSEA. This CDR3 reads CSVLSDRPIQYF. CDR3 nucleotide sequence: TGCAGCGTTCTTTCGGACAGGCCCATTCAGTACTTC. Based on the CDR3 plus reference TRBV29-1 and TRBJ2-4, the full variable domain is SAVISQKPSRDICQRGTSLTIQCQVDSQVTMMFWYRQQPGQSLTLIATANQGSEATYESGFVIDKFPISRPNLTFSTLTVSNMSPEDSSIYLCSVLSDRPIQYFGAGTRLSVL.

The rearrangement joins TRBV5-1 to TRBJ2-5; 16 bases align to TRBD2. The V gene's germline CDR1 is SGHRS and CDR2 YFSETQ. CDR3 size: 19 residues. The J segment lost 4 bases and the V segment lost 1 base, leaving 10 bases of the junction unmatched. The CDR3 DNA reads TGCGCCAGCAGCTTGAAGGGGACTAGCGGGAGGGCCGGGGGAGAGACCCAGTACTTC. Protein: CASSLKGTSGRAGGETQYF.

This rearrangement joins TRBV2 to TRBJ2-1, with 7 bases aligning to TRBD1. From germline, CDR1 is SNHLY and CDR2 FYNNEI. Trimming cost V 7 bases and J 8 bases; bases outside gene matches: 11. This CDR3 is 14 amino acids long. In nucleotides, the CDR3 is TGTGCCAGCACCTCACAGGGGAAGGACGATGAGCAGTTCTTC. Translated, it gives CASTSQGKDDEQFF.

The chain has TRBV28 and TRBJ1-1; D not resolved. V was pared by 5 bases and J by 3 bases, with 7 bases between. Germline-derived CDR1 and CDR2 are MDHEN and SYDVKM. The CDR3 has 12 residues. CDR3 in DNA: TGTGCCAGCAGTAGACTGTACACTGAAGCTTTCTTT. Translated, it gives CASSRLYTEAFF.

In DNA form, the CDR3 reads TGTGCCAGCAGCTTAGTTGGGACAGATACACGAAAACTGTTTTTT. It encodes CASSLVGTDTRKLFF. The rearrangement uses TRBV7-9 and TRBJ1-4, with 7 bases identical to TRBD1. The CDR3 runs 15 residues. CDR1 is SEHNR, CDR2 FQNEAQ, per germline (reference sequence). V trimming: 1 base; J trimming: 10 bases; junction bases outside the gene matches: 9.

The table lists this clone with a few counts. V is TRBV30 and J is TRBJ2-2; tentative D call: TRBD1 (6 bases). V lost 1 base, J lost 8 bases, and 23 bases lay in between. Germline V lookup: CDR1 GTSNPN, CDR2 SVGIG (reference sequence). The CDR3 is made up of 17 amino acids. In DNA form, the CDR3 reads TGTGCCTGGAGTGGTTCTACCGGGACATGGCCTCGAGGGGAGCTGTTTTTT. Encoded protein: CAWSGSTGTWPRGELFF.

This chain links TRBV27 with TRBJ1-1, with 8 bases fitting TRBD1. The CDR3 has 13 amino acids. The V gene end was trimmed by 5 bases and the J gene end by 4 bases; junction bases not matched to a gene: 3. Germline V gives CDR1 MNHEY, CDR2 SMNVEV (reference sequence). CDR3 nucleotides: TGTGCCAGCAGTATGACAGGGGTCACTGAAGCTTTCTTT. It yields the protein CASSMTGVTEAFF.

This clone was picked up a small number of times. V usage is TRBV4-2 and J usage is TRBJ2-5, with TRBD2 identical over 12 bases. Trimming at V came to 3 bases and at J to 5 bases, leaving 10 bases not matched to a gene. The CDR3 is made up of 17 amino acids. The germline CDR1 and CDR2 sequences are LGHNA and YNFKEQ. CDR3 loop: CASSHSSGGENVETQYF. In nucleotides, the CDR3 is TGTGCCAGCAGCCACTCTAGCGGGGGGGAAAATGTGGAGACCCAGTACTTC.

This rearrangement joins TRBV7-2 to TRBJ2-1; 11 bases agree with TRBD2. V lost 8 bases, J lost 4 bases, and 13 bases stayed unmatched. The CDR3 loop spans 17 amino acids. Per germline, CDR1 SGHTA and CDR2 FQGNSA. The CDR3 here is CASRGVLGLAAYNEQFF. Written as DNA, the CDR3 is TGTGCCAGCCGAGGGGTTTTGGGACTAGCGGCGTACAATGAGCAGTTCTTC.

V usage is TRBV5-1 and J usage is TRBJ2-1, with TRBD2 identical over 11 bases. CDR3 length equals 16 residues. CDR1 and CDR2 (germline): SGHRS, YFSETQ. With V trimmed by 0 bases and J by 6 bases, 5 bases remained unmatched. In DNA, the CDR3 is TGCGCCAGCAGCTTGGCCGGGACTAGCGGACCCAATGAGCAGTTCTTC. Translated: CASSLAGTSGPNEQFF. The whole variable domain, remainder taken from reference TRBV5-1 and TRBJ2-1, is KAGVTQTPRYLIKTRGQQVTLSCSPISGHRSVSWYQQTPGQGLQFLFEYFSETQRNKGNFPGRFSGRQFSNSRSEMNVSTLELGDSALYLCASSLAGTSGPNEQFFGPGTRLTVL.

The CDR3 sequence: CASSLDSGRVLGRENIQYF. The CDR3 bases are TGTGCCAGCAGCTTAGATTCAGGGAGGGTGTTAGGTAGGGAAAACATTCAGTACTTC. V gene TRBV7-8 combines with J gene TRBJ2-4, with TRBD2 matching over 7 bases. Germline lookup yields CDR1 SGHVS and CDR2 FQNEAQ. This CDR3 is 19 amino acids long. V was clipped by 1 base and J by 5 bases; unmatched bases: 17.

J is TRBJ2-1 and V is TRBV4-3; 8 bases line up with TRBD2. Germline assignment: CDR1 LGHNA and CDR2 YSLEER. The length of the CDR3 is 17 residues. V dropped 0 bases and J dropped 12; count of bases not matched to a gene: 16. This chain's CDR3 is CASSQDLGVWREDRQFF. The CDR3 region has the DNA TGCGCCAGCAGCCAAGATCTTGGGGTATGGCGGGAGGATCGGCAGTTCTTC.

V usage is TRBV19 and J usage is TRBJ1-6, with 7 bases aligning to TRBD1. CDR1 is LNHDA, CDR2 SQIVND, per germline (reference sequence). The trim removed 6 bases at V and 7 bases at J, leaving 21 bases unmatched. The CDR3 runs to 19 residues. In nucleotides, the CDR3 is TGTGCCAGTAGCCCCCCGTCCGGGACAGTTGGTATTATGAATTCACCCCTCCACTTT. It translates to CASSPPSGTVGIMNSPLHF.

The chain combines TRBV11-2 with TRBJ2-7; 10 nucleotides agree with TRBD1. This CDR3 spans 14 amino acids. Trimming at V came to 5 bases and at J to 2 bases, leaving 3 bases not matched to a gene. Germline V gene data show CDR1 as SGHAT and CDR2 as FQNNGV. CDR3 bases: TGTGCCAGCAGCCCGGACAGGGGGACCTACGAGCAGTACTTC. It codes for CASSPDRGTYEQYF.

The genes are TRBV19 and TRBJ2-5; D perhaps matches TRBD2 (6 bases). The CDR3 runs 15 residues. Germline lookup yields CDR1 LNHDA and CDR2 SQIVND (reference sequence). V lost 5 bases to trimming and J lost 5 bases, with 18 bases between them. The CDR3 nucleotides are TGTGCCAGTAGTTCCCGGACTATCGGTAGGGAGACCCAGTACTTC. Translation: CASSSRTIGRETQYF.